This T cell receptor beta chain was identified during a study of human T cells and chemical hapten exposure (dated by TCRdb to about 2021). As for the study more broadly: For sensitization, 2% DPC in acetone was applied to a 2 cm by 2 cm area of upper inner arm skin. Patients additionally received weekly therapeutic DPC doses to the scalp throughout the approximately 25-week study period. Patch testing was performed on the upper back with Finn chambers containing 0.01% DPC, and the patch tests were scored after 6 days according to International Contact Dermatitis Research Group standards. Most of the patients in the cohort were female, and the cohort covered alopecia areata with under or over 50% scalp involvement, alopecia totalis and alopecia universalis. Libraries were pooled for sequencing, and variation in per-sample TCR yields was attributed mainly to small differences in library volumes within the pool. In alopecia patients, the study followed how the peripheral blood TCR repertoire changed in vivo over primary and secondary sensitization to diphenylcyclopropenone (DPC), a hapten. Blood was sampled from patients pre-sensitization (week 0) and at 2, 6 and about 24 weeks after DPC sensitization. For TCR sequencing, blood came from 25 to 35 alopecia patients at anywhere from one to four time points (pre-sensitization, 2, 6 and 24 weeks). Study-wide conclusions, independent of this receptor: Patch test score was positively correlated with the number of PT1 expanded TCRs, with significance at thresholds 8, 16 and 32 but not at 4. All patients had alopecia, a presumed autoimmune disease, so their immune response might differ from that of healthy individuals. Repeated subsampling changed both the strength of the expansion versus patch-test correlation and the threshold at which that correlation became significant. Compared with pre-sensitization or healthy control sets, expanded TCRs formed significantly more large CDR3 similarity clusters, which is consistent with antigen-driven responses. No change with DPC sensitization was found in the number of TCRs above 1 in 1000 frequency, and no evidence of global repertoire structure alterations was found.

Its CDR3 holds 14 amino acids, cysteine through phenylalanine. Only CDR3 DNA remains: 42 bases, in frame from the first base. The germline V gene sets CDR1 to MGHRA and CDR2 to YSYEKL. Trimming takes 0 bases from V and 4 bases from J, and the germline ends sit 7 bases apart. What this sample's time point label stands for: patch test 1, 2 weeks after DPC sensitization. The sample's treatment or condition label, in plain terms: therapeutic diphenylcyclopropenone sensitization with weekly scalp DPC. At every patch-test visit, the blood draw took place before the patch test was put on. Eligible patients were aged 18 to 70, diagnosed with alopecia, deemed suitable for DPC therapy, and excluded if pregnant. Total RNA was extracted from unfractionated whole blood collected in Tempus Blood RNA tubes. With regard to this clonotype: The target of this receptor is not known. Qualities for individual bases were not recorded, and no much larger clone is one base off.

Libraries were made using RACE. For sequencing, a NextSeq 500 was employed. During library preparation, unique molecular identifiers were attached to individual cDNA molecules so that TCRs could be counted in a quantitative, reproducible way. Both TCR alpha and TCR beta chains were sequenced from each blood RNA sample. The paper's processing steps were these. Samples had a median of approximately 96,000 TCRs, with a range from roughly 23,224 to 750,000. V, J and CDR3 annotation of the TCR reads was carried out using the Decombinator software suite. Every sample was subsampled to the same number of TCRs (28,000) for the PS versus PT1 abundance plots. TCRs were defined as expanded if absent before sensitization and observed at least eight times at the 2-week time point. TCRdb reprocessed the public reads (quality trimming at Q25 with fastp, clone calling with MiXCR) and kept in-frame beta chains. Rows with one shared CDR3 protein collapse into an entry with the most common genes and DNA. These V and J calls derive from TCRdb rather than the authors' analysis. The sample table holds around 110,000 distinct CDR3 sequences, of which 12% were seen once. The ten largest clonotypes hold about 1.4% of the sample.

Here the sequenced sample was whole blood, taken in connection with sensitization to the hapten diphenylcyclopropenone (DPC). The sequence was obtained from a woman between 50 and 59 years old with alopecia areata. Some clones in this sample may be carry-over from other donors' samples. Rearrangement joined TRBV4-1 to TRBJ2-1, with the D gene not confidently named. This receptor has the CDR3 CASSQEWNYNEQFF. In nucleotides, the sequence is TGCGCCAGCAGCCAAGAGTGGAATTACAATGAGCAGTTCTTC.